One and the same sample provided the 10 T cell receptor beta chains below, sequenced in a study of STAT5B mutations in CD4+ large granular lymphocyte leukemia. Some clones are missing from TCRdb's copy, which holds only in-frame ones; the method was immunoSEQ multiplex PCR. The sample contains some 51,000 clones, roughly four fifths of which appear only once. Input material: CD4+ T cells from blood buffy coats. The receptors originated from a human donor in good health.

This chain uses TRBV28 with TRBJ1-6, with D maybe TRBD1 (6 bases). Trimming removed 7 bases from V and 3 bases from J, with 19 bases in between. Germline values: CDR1 MDHEN, CDR2 SYDVKM. CDR3 size: 17 residues. The CDR3 DNA reads as TGTGCCAGCAAGGAGGGGGGAACGGCGGACTATAATTCACCCCTCCACTTT. Protein sequence: CASKEGGTADYNSPLHF.

This chain connects TRBV5-1 to TRBJ2-5; D is possibly TRBD2 (6 bases). The CDR3 loop spans 13 amino acids. Looked up from germline, CDR1 is SGHRS and CDR2 is YFSETQ. Trimming removed 4 bases at V and 4 bases at J, with 11 bases between. The CDR3 bases are TGCGCCAGCAGCCTTAGCGGCCCAGAGACCCAGTACTTC. It yields the protein CASSLSGPETQYF.

The chain is built from TRBV7-9 and TRBJ2-5; a possible D gene is TRBD2 (6 bases). The ends were cut back, 3 bases at V and 0 bases at J, with 11 bases in the middle. Germline V gives CDR1 SEHNR, CDR2 FQNEAQ (reference sequence). The CDR3 sequence is 15 residues long. CDR3: CASSLRDWYQETQYF. CDR3 sequence (DNA): TGTGCCAGCAGCTTGAGGGACTGGTACCAAGAGACCCAGTACTTC. The entire variable domain, with the rest obtained from reference TRBV7-9 and TRBJ2-5, is as follows: DTGVSQNPRHKITKRGQNVTFRCDPISEHNRLYWYRQTLGQGPEFLTYFQNEAQLEKSRLLSDRFSAERPKGSFSTLEIQRTEQGDSAMYLCASSLRDWYQETQYFGPGTRLLVL.

The chain combines TRBV5-4 with TRBJ2-5, with TRBD2 as a possible D gene (7 bases). Trimming pared 2 bases from V and 4 bases from J, leaving 18 bases between. The germline V gene encodes CDR1 SGHNT and CDR2 YYREEE (reference sequence). CDR3 size: 16 residues. The CDR3 nucleotides are TGTGCCAGCAGCTTTGGGGCGGGGGCCTTGGGAGAGACCCAGTACTTC. Encoded protein: CASSFGAGALGETQYF. The full variable domain, in which reference TRBV5-4 and TRBJ2-5 provide the parts outside the CDR3, is ETGVTQSPTHLIKTRGQQVTLRCSSQSGHNTVSWYQQALGQGPQFIFQYYREEENGRGNFPPRFSGLQFPNYSSELNVNALELDDSALYLCASSFGAGALGETQYFGPGTRLLVL.

The chain couples TRBV7-6 to TRBJ1-1; a weak D match, TRBD1 (5 bases). This CDR3 has 14 amino acids. V was trimmed by 2 bases and J by 5 bases, leaving 12 bases between them. The germline CDR1 and CDR2 sequences are SGHVS and FNYEAQ. The CDR3 DNA reads TGTGCCAGCAGCTTAAGTACAGGATATACTGAAGCTTTCTTT. It codes for CASSLSTGYTEAFF. The full variable domain, in which reference TRBV7-6 and TRBJ1-1 provide the parts outside the CDR3, is GAGVSQSPRYKVTKRGQDVALRCDPISGHVSLYWYRQALGQGPEFLTYFNYEAQQDKSGLPNDRFSAERPEGSISTLTIQRTEQRDSAMYRCASSLSTGYTEAFFGQGTRLTVV.

This chain connects TRBV4-1 to TRBJ2-7; 8 positions match TRBD2. The CDR3 extends over 15 amino acids. Per germline, CDR1 MGHRA and CDR2 YSYEKL. Unmatched junction bases numbered 8, after V lost 3 bases and J lost 4 bases. Written as DNA, the CDR3 is TGCGCCAGCAGCCACGGGGGGGGCAGGGGTTACGAGCAGTACTTC. The encoded protein is CASSHGGGRGYEQYF.

The V and J genes are TRBV6-4 and TRBJ2-1; maybe TRBD2 (6 bases). The length of the CDR3 is 13 residues. V gave up 3 bases and J gave up 6 bases, with 9 bases separating them. From germline, CDR1 is MRHNA and CDR2 SNTAGT. The CDR3 loop is CASSELGGNEQFF. The CDR3, as DNA: TGTGCCAGCAGTGAATTGGGGGGCAATGAGCAGTTCTTC.

The chain links TRBV7-9 to TRBJ1-3; D not certain. The CDR3 sequence is 14 residues long. Germline-derived CDR1 and CDR2 are SEHNR and FQNEAQ (reference sequence). Between the trimmed V and J ends, which lost 6 bases and 3 bases, there was a span of 12 bases. CDR3 sequence (DNA): TGTGCCAGCAGTCTATCCCTGAGTGGAAACACCATATATTTT. It yields the protein CASSLSLSGNTIYF.

The chain carries TRBV9 and TRBJ2-5; D possibly matches TRBD1 or TRBD2 (5 bases each). TRBJ2-7 matches the DNA end more closely, so the J call is doubtful. This CDR3 contains 15 residues. From germline, CDR1 is SGDLS and CDR2 YYNGEE. In DNA form, the CDR3 reads TGTGCCAGCAGCGGCTCCCCGGGGCCCAGTTACGAGCAGTACTTC. This codes for CASSGSPGPSYEQYF.

The rearrangement uses TRBV7-3 and TRBJ1-1, with D perhaps TRBD1 (5 bases). The CDR3 extends over 16 amino acids. V lost 1 base and J lost 1, with 13 bases in between. The germline gives CDR1 SGHTA, CDR2 FQGTGA. The DNA of the CDR3 is TGTGCCAGCAGCTTAAATCGCCCAGGGCCGAACACTGAAGCTTTCTTT. This translates into CASSLNRPGPNTEAFF.